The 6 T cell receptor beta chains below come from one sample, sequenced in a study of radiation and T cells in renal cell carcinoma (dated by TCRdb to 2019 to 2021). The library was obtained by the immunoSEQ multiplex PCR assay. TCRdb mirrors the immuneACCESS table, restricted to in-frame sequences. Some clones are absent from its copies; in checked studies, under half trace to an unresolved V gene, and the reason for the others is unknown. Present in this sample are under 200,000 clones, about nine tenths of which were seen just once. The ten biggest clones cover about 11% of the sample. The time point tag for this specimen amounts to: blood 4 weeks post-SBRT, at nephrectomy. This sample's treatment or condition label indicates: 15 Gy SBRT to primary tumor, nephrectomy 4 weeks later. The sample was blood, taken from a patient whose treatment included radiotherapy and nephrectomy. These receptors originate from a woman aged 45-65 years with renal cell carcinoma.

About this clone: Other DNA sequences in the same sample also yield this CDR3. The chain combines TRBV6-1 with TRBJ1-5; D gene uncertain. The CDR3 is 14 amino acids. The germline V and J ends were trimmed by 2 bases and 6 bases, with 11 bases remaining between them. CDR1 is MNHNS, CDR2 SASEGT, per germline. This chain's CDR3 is CASSENGVGQPQHF. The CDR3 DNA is TGTGCCAGCAGTGAAAATGGGGTAGGTCAGCCCCAGCATTTT.

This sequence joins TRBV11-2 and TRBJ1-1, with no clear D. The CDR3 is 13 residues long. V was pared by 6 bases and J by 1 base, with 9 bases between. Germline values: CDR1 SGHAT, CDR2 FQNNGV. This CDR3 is CASSYTPNTEAFF. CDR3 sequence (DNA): TGTGCCAGCAGTTATACACCGAACACTGAAGCTTTCTTT.

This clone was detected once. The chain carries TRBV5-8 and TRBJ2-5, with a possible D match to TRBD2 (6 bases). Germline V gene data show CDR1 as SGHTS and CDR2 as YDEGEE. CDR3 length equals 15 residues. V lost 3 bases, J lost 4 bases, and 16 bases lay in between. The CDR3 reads CASSWGTSIGETQYF. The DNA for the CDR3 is TGTGCCAGCAGCTGGGGGACTTCGATAGGAGAGACCCAGTACTTC.

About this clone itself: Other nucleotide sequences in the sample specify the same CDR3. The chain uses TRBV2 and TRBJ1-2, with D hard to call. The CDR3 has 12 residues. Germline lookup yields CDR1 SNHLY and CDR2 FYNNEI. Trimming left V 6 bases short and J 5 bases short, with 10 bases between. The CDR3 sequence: CASSVEGYGYTF. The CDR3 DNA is TGTGCCAGCAGCGTTGAGGGTTATGGCTACACCTTC.

CDR3 sequence reads: CSAAAPRTDGFF. In DNA, the CDR3 is TGCAGCGCCGCTGCCCCCCGGACAGACGGTTTCTTT. The chain links TRBV29-1 to TRBJ1-1; possibly TRBD1 for D (6 bases). CDR3 length: 12 residues. Germline V gene data show CDR1 as SQVTM and CDR2 as ANQGSEA. V lost 7 bases to trimming and J lost 13 bases, with 22 bases between them.

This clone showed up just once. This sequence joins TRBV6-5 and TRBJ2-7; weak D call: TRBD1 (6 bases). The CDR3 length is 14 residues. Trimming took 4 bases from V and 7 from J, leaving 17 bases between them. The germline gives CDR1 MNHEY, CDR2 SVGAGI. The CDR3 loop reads CASSSGLSTGEQYF. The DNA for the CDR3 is TGTGCCAGCAGTTCCGGACTGAGTACAGGGGAGCAGTACTTC.